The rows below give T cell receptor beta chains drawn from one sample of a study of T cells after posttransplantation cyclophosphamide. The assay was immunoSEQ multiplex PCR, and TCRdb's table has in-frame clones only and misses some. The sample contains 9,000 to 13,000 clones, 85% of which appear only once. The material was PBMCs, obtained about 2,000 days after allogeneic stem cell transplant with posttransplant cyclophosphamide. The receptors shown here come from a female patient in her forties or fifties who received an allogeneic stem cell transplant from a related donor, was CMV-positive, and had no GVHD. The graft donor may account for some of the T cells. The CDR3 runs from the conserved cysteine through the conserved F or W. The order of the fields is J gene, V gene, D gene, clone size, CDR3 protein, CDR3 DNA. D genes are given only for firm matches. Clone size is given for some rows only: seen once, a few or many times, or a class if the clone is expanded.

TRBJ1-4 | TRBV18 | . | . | CASSPGPATNEKLFF | TGTGCCAGCTCACCAGGGCCAGCAACTAATGAAAAACTGTTTTTT
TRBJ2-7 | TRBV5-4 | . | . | CASSFPDRYEQYF | TGTGCCAGCAGCTTTCCAGATCGCTACGAGCAGTACTTC
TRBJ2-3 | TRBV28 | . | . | CASSLSETDTQYF | TGTGCCAGCAGTTTGTCAGAAACAGATACGCAGTATTTT
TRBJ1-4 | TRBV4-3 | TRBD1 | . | CASSGTGGPANEKLFF | TGCGCCAGCAGCGGAACAGGGGGGCCAGCTAATGAAAAACTGTTTTTT
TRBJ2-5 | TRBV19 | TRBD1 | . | CASSMGHRGQETQYF | TGTGCCAGTAGTATGGGACACAGGGGACAAGAGACCCAGTACTTC
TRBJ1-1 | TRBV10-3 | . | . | CAISEEGITEAFF | TGTGCCATCAGTGAGGAGGGTATCACTGAAGCTTTCTTT
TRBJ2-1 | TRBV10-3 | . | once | CAISELGGWRDEQFF | TGTGCCATCAGTGAGCTTGGTGGGTGGAGGGATGAGCAGTTCTTC
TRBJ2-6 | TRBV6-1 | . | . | CASSEGQGNVLTF | TGTGCCAGCAGTGAAGGTCAGGGCAACGTCCTGACTTTC
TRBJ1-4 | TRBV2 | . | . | CASNNRGGAKLFF | TGTGCCAGCAACAACAGAGGGGGGGCAAAACTGTTTTTT
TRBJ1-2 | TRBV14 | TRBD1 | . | CASSRDSPGNYGYTF | TGTGCCAGCAGCCGGGACAGCCCTGGGAACTATGGCTACACCTTC
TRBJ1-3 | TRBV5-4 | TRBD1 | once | CASSLGTGAGNTIYF | TGTGCCAGCAGCTTGGGGACAGGGGCTGGAAACACCATATATTTT
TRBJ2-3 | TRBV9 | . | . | CASSVSSPRVGGRTDTQYF | TGTGCCAGCAGCGTTTCCAGCCCCCGCGTCGGAGGGAGAACAGATACGCAGTATTTT
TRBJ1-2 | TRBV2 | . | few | CASSERGQSIYGYTF | TGTGCCAGCAGTGAACGAGGACAGTCGATCTATGGCTACACCTTC
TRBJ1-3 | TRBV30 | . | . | CAWITRRLSFPNTIYF | TGTGCCTGGATCACTCGGCGACTTTCCTTTCCAAACACCATATATTTT
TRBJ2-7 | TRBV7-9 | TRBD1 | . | CASSLLGRGRGEQYF | TGTGCCAGCAGCTTACTCGGCAGGGGGCGCGGGGAGCAGTACTTC
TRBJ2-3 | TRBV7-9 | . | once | CASSEIQRDTQYF | TGTGCCAGCAGCGAAATCCAGCGGGATACGCAGTATTTT
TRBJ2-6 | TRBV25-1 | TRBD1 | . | CASSELGTDTGANVLTF | TGTGCCAGCAGTGAATTGGGGACAGATACTGGGGCCAACGTCCTGACTTTC
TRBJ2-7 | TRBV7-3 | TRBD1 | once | CASSPGQGPYEQYF | TGTGCCAGCAGCCCCGGACAGGGTCCCTACGAGCAGTACTTC
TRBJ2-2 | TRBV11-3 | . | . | CASRKLANTGELFF | TGTGCCAGCAGGAAACTAGCGAACACCGGGGAGCTGTTTTTT
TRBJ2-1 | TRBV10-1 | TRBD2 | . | CASSKDRKGLAGGPVFLDEQFF | TGCGCCAGCAGTAAGGACAGGAAGGGACTAGCGGGAGGGCCAGTTTTTCTCGATGAGCAGTTCTTC
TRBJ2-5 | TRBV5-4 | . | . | CASSLAGPIETQYF | TGTGCCAGCTCTCTGGCGGGGCCCATAGAGACCCAGTACTTC
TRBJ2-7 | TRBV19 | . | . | CASSKGLSEQYF | TGTGCCAGTAGTAAGGGGCTGAGCGAGCAGTACTTC
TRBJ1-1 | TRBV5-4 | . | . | CATHWGQNSNTEAFF | TGTGCCACTCACTGGGGCCAAAACTCGAACACTGAAGCTTTCTTT
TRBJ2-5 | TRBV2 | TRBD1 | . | CASREGDRVYEETQYF | TGTGCCAGCAGGGAGGGGGACAGGGTGTACGAAGAGACCCAGTACTTC
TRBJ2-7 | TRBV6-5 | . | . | CASSYTTAFSYEQYF | TGTGCCAGCAGTTATACGACAGCCTTCTCCTACGAGCAGTACTTC
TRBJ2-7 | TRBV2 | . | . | CASTQANWRSPYEQYF | TGTGCCAGCACGCAGGCCAATTGGCGAAGCCCCTACGAGCAGTACTTC
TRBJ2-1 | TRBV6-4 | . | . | CASSAAVGSYNEQFF | TGTGCCAGCAGTGCGGCGGTGGGCTCCTACAATGAGCAGTTCTTC
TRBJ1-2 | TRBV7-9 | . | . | CASSRSRQASAYGYTF | TGTGCCAGCAGCCGATCCCGACAGGCGAGCGCCTATGGCTACACCTTC
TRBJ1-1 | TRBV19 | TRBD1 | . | CASSIRGQGVKDTEAFF | TGTGCCAGTAGTATAAGGGGACAGGGGGTTAAGGACACTGAAGCTTTCTTT
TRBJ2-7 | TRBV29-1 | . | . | CSGSLGAAYEQYF | TGCAGCGGCTCTTTGGGGGCAGCCTACGAGCAGTACTTC
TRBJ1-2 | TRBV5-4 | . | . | CASSPQGEAYGYTF | TGTGCCAGCAGCCCACAGGGTGAGGCCTATGGCTACACCTTC
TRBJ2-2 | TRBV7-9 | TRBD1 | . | CASSYPGGHGELFF | TGTGCCAGCAGCTATCCAGGGGGCCACGGGGAGCTGTTTTTT
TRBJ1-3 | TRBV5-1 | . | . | CASSLVTQGTSGNTIYF | TGCGCCAGCAGCTTGGTTACCCAGGGGACGTCTGGAAACACCATATATTTT
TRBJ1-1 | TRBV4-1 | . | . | CASSQELLSGRGEAFF | TGCGCCAGCAGCCAAGAACTTCTTTCAGGGAGGGGTGAAGCTTTCTTT
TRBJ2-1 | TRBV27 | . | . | CASGGNYNEQFF | TGTGCCAGCGGCGGGAACTACAATGAGCAGTTCTTC
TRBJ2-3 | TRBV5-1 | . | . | CASSTTVSDTQYF | TGCGCCAGCAGCACGACAGTCTCAGATACGCAGTATTTT
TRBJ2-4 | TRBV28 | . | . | CASSYPPVEGGNIQYF | TGTGCCAGCAGCTATCCCCCAGTGGAAGGGGGAAACATTCAGTACTTC
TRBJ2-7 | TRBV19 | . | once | CASSPFPRQGMGGPYEQYF | TGTGCCAGTAGCCCTTTTCCGAGACAGGGAATGGGAGGACCCTACGAGCAGTACTTC
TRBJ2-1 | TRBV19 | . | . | CASQIPGQGGDEQFF | TGTGCCAGTCAAATCCCCGGCCAGGGGGGCGATGAGCAGTTCTTC